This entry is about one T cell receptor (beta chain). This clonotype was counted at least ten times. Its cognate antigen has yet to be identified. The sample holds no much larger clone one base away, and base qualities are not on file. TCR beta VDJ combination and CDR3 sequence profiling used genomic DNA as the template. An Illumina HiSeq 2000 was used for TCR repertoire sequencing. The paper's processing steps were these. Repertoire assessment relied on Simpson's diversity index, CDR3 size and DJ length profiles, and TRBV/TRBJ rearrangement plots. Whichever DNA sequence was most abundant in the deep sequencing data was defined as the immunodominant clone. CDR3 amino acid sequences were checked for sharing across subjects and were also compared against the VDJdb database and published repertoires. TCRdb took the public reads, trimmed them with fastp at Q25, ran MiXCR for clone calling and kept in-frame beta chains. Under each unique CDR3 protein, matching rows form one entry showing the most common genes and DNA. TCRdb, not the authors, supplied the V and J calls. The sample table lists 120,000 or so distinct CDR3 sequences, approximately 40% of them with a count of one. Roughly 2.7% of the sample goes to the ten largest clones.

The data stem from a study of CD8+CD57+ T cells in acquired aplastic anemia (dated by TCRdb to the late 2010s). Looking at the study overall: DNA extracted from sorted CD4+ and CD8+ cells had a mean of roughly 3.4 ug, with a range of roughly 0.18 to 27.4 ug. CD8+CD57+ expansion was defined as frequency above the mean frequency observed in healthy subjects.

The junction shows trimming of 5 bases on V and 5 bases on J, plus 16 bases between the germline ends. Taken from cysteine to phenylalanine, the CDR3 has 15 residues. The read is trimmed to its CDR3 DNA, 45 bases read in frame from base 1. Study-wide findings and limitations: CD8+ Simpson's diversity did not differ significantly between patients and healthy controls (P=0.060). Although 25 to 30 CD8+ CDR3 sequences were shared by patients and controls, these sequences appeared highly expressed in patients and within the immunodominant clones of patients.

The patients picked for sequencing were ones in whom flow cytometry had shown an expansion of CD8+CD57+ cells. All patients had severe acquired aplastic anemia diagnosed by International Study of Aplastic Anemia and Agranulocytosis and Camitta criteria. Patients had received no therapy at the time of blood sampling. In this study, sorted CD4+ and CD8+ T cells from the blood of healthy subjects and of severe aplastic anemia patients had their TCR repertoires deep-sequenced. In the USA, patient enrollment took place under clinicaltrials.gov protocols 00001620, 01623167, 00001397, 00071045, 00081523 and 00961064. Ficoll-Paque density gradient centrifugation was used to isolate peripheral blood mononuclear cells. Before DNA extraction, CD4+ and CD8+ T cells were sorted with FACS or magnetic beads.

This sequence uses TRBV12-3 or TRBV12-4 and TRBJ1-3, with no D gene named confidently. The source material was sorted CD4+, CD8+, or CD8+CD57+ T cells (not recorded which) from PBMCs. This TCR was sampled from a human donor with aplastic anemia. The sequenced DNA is TGTGCCAGCAGTATAAAACAAGTTATTCGAAACACCATATATTTT. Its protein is CASSIKQVIRNTIYF.